These 17 T cell receptor beta chains share one sample of origin, sequenced in a study of T cell responses to AZD1222 COVID-19 vaccine. Data came from immunoSEQ multiplex PCR; TCRdb stores just in-frame clones and leaves some out. The sample has 57,000 or so clones; over 60% are singletons. The input for sequencing was peripheral blood, taken on day 0 of AZD1222 vaccination. These receptors were taken from an adult in good health.

This clone was seen more than once but under ten times. The chain carries TRBV9 and TRBJ2-2; D may match TRBD1 or TRBD2 (7 bases each). Germline V gene sequence: CDR1 SGDLS, CDR2 YYNGEE. Trimming removed 4 bases at V and 3 bases at J, with 19 bases between. CDR3 length equals 17 residues. CDR3 region: CASSPPGGDRDTGELFF. The CDR3 DNA follows: TGTGCCAGCAGCCCTCCAGGGGGGGATCGGGACACCGGGGAGCTGTTTTTT. Variable domain in full (rest from reference TRBV9 and TRBJ2-2): DSGVTQTPKHLITATGQRVTLRCSPRSGDLSVYWYQQSLDQGLQFLIQYYNGEERAKGNILERFSAQQFPDLHSELNLSSLELGDSALYFCASSPPGGDRDTGELFFGEGSRLTVL.

V is TRBV29-1 and J is TRBJ2-3, with D unresolved. The ends were cut back, 5 bases at V and 4 bases at J, with 10 bases in the middle. CDR3 size: 12 residues. Germline-derived CDR1 and CDR2 are SQVTM and ANQGSEA. The CDR3 DNA is TGCAGCGTTATCAGGATGGCAGATACGCAGTATTTT. Translated, it gives CSVIRMADTQYF.

The chain employs TRBV5-6 and TRBJ2-7; possibly TRBD2 for D (5 bases). This CDR3 region has 13 residues. V shed 6 bases and J shed 7 bases, with 17 bases lying between them. Germline V gene data show CDR1 as SGHDT and CDR2 as YYEEEE. The CDR3 here is CASTWAWSGEQYF. DNA for the CDR3: TGTGCCAGCACCTGGGCATGGTCGGGGGAGCAGTACTTC.

Details on this clone: This CDR3 is also generated by other DNA sequences in the sample. The chain is built from TRBV29-1 and TRBJ2-5; 8 bases are a match to TRBD2. Unmatched junction bases numbered 13, after V lost 3 bases and J lost 4 bases. Germline V gene data show CDR1 as SQVTM and CDR2 as ANQGSEA. CDR3 length: 16 residues. For the CDR3, the DNA is TGCAGCGTTGAGCACCCCACTAGCGGTTTTTTAGAGACCCAGTACTTC. Translated, it gives CSVEHPTSGFLETQYF.

This clone appeared many times. This rearrangement joins TRBV5-1 to TRBJ2-7; TRBD1 might be the D (6 bases). The CDR3 has 12 amino acids. Germline values: CDR1 SGHRS, CDR2 YFSETQ. The germline V and J ends were trimmed by 7 bases and 4 bases, with 12 bases remaining between them. The CDR3 DNA sequence: TGCGCCAGCTGGGACCAGGGGTACGAGCAGTACTTC. Its protein product is CASWDQGYEQYF.

This clone turned up a few times. The V call is TRBV6-5, the J call TRBJ1-2; D unresolved. The germline V gene encodes CDR1 MNHEY and CDR2 SVGAGI. The CDR3 has 14 amino acids. Trimming took 0 bases from V and 6 from J, leaving 11 bases between them. CDR3 sequence (DNA): TGTGCCAGCAGTTACTCGGCAGAAAGGAATGGCTACACCTTC. Amino acid sequence: CASSYSAERNGYTF.

V usage is TRBV2 and J usage is TRBJ2-7, with 9 bases fitting TRBD2. Germline CDR1 SNHLY, CDR2 FYNNEI. The CDR3 consists of 14 residues. With 3 bases clipped from V and 7 bases from J, the junction kept 7 bases outside the gene matches. The CDR3 loop is CASSDSSGAREQYF. In DNA form, the CDR3 reads TGTGCCAGCAGTGATTCTAGCGGGGCTAGGGAGCAGTACTTC.

This chain joins TRBV23-1 and TRBJ2-7, with TRBD1 matching 11 bases. TRBV23-1 is known as an ORF, though its function is uncertain. V lost 4 bases, J lost 4 bases, and 12 bases stayed unmatched. There are 17 residues in the CDR3. CDR3 sequence reads: CASSRKSGTGGRYEQYF. DNA for the CDR3: TGCGCCAGCAGTCGAAAGTCCGGGACAGGGGGTAGGTACGAGCAGTACTTC.

This clone was found a few times. The rearrangement links TRBV11-3 to TRBJ2-1; D remains ambiguous. V lost 1 base, J lost 9 bases, and 10 bases lay in between. The CDR3 consists of 13 residues. CDR1 and CDR2 (germline): SGHNT, YENEEA. CDR3 nucleotides: TGTGCCAGCAGCTTAGGAGAGAAGCGTGAGCAGTTCTTC. It translates to CASSLGEKREQFF.

The chain uses TRBV6-1 and TRBJ2-3; the D call may be TRBD1 or TRBD2 (6 bases each). Per germline, CDR1 MNHNS and CDR2 SASEGT. The CDR3 spans 15 residues. The V end was cut by 1 base, the J end by 5 bases, with 13 bases between. The CDR3 DNA sequence: TGTGCCAGCAGTGAAGAGACGGGGGCACAAGATACGCAGTATTTT. Protein sequence: CASSEETGAQDTQYF.

The V gene is TRBV5-4, the J gene TRBJ1-1, with 10 bases matching TRBD1. The CDR3 extends over 13 amino acids. With V trimmed by 0 bases and J by 8 bases, 1 base remained unmatched. Germline V CDR1 and CDR2: SGHNT, YYREEE (reference sequence). The CDR3 here is CASSLEGQGEAFF. CDR3 bases: TGTGCCAGCAGCTTGGAGGGACAGGGGGAAGCTTTCTTT.

The rearrangement uses TRBV12-3 or TRBV12-4 and TRBJ2-7, with D uncertain. The CDR3 runs to 13 residues. The germline V and J ends were trimmed by 0 bases and 4 bases, with 7 bases remaining between them. CDR3 loop: CASSLAGSYEQYF. DNA for the CDR3: TGTGCCAGCAGTTTAGCGGGAAGTTACGAGCAGTACTTC.

The CDR3 DNA follows: TGTGCCAGCAGCCAAGGGGCTAGCGCTTCCTACGAGCAGTACTTC. Its translation: CASSQGASASYEQYF. The genes are TRBV3-1 (or the pseudogene TRBV3-2) and TRBJ2-7; weak D call: TRBD2 (6 bases). The CDR3 is 15 amino acids. Trimming took 1 base from V and 1 from J, leaving 11 bases between them. Germline V gene sequence: CDR1 LGHDT, CDR2 YNNKEL (reference sequence).

The V gene is TRBV5-1, the J gene TRBJ1-2, with D possibly TRBD1 on 6 matching bases. Germline V gene data show CDR1 as SGHRS and CDR2 as YFSETQ. V gave up 2 bases and J gave up 4 bases, with 15 bases separating them. This CDR3 is built from 15 residues. As DNA, the CDR3 is TGCGCCAGCAGCTTCAACAGGGAATTAGGCTATGGCTACACCTTC. Amino acid sequence: CASSFNRELGYGYTF.

This chain uses TRBV4-3 with TRBJ1-3; no firm D call. CDR1 is LGHNA and CDR2 is YSLEER in the germline V gene. The CDR3 runs to 15 residues. Trimming pared 1 base from V and 0 bases from J, leaving 7 bases between. As DNA, the CDR3 is TGCGCCAGCAGCCAAGCCCGAGGCTCTGGAAACACCATATATTTT. Translated, it gives CASSQARGSGNTIYF.

As regards this clone: This may come from a read error, since a much larger clone is one base off. This CDR3 reads CASSPDGSYEQYF. Here the CDR3 DNA reads TGTGCCAGCAGCCCGGACGGCTCCTACGAGCAGTACTTC. This chain connects TRBV7-2 to TRBJ2-7; D is unresolved. Germline CDR1 SGHTA, CDR2 FQGNSA. Trimming took 5 bases from V and 0 from J, leaving 8 bases between them. The CDR3 is 13 residues long. Full variable domain (remainder filled in from reference TRBV7-2 and TRBJ2-7): GAGVSQSPSNKVTEKGKDVELRCDPISGHTALYWYRQSLGQGLEFLIYFQGNSAPDKSGLPSDRFSAERTGGSVSTLTIQRTQQEDSAVYLCASSPDGSYEQYFGPGTRLTVT.

This clone was found once. The genes are TRBV11-2 and TRBJ2-1, with 11 nucleotides matching TRBD2. The CDR3 is 16 residues long. CDR1 is SGHAT, CDR2 FQNNGV, per germline. Trimming took 1 base from V and 10 from J; bases not matched to a gene: 9. The CDR3 loop is CASSLVVAGGPGEQFF. The CDR3 DNA is TGTGCCAGCAGCTTAGTGGTAGCGGGGGGGCCTGGAGAGCAGTTCTTC.